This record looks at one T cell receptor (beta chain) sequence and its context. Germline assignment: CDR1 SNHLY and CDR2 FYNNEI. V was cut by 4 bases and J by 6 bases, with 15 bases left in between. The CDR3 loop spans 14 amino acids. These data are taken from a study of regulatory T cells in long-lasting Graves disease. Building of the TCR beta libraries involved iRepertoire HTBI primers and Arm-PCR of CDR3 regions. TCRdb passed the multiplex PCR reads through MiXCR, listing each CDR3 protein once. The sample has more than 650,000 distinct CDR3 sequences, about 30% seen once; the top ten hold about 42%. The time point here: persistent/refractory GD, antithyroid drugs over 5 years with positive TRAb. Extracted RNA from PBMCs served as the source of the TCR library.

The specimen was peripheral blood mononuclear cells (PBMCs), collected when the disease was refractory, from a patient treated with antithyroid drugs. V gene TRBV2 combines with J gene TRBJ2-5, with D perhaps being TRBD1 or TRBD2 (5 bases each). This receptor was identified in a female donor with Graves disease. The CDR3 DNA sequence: TGTGCCAGCAGTGTGGTGGGGGTAGTCCAGACCCAGTACTTC. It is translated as CASSVVGVVQTQYF.